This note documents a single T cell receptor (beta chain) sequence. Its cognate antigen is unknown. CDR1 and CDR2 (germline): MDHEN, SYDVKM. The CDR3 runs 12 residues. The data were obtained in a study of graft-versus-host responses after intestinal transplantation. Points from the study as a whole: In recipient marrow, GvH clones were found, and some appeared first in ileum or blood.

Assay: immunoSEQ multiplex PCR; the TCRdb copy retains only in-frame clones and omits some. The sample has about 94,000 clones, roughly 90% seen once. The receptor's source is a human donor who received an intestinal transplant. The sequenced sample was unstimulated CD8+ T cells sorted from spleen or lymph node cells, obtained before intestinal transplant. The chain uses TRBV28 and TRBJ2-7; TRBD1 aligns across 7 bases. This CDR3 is CAYPGQHYEQYF. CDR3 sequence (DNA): TGTGCTTATCCGGGACAGCACTACGAGCAGTACTTC. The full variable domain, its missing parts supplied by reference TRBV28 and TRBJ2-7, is DVKVTQSSRYLVKRTGEKVFLECVQDMDHENMFWYRQDPGLGLRLIYFSYDVKMKEKGDIPEGYSVSREKKERFSLILESASTNQTSMYLCAYPGQHYEQYFGPGTRLTVT.